This record concerns one T cell receptor beta chain sequence. Germline CDR1 reads MNHNY; CDR2 reads SVGAGI (reference sequence). The V and J ends lost 7 bases and 4 bases, in that order; junction bases with no gene match: 9. The CDR3 length is 14 residues. Assay used: immunoSEQ multiplex PCR; TCRdb lists only in-frame clones, some missing. The sample yields 720,000 or so clones, approximately 83% seen once. The data were obtained in a study of shared T cell receptors in the human thymus. The same specimen was also included in a second study, on human thymus T cells. From that study: Thymus pieces cut out during corrective heart surgery were the tissue that was used. Both thymic and peripheral blood repertoires showed apparently biased V and J usage.

The sample consisted of thymocytes. The receptor comes from a girl under three years old with a congenital heart defect. This chain connects TRBV6-6 to TRBJ2-5, with 7 bases aligning to TRBD1. CDR3 amino acids: CASKSHRGGETQYF. CDR3 sequence (DNA): TGTGCCAGCAAGTCCCACAGGGGCGGAGAGACCCAGTACTTC.